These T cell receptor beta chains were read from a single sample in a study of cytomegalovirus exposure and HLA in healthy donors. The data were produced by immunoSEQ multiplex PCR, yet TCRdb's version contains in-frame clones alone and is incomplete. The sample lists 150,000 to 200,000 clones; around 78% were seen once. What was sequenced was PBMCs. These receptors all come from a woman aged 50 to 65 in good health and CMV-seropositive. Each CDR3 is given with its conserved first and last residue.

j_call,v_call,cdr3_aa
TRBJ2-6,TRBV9,CASGLAGVSGANVLTF
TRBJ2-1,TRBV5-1,CASSLRGRQELSYNEQFF
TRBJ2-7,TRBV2,CASTLSSYEQYF
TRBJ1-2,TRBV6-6,CASSYSGRGGYGYTF
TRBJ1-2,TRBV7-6,CASSSQPAMGQIYGYTF
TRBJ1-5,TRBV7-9,CSSSFTTGLDQPQHF
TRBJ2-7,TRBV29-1,CSVQDGSYEQYF
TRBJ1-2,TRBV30,CAWSPRGRPYTF
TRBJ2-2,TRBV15,CATSRDRGRETGELFF
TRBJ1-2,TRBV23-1,CASDIRAGHGYTF